These 24 T cell receptor beta chains came from one sample sequenced in a study of T-cell reconstitution after alpha-beta-depleted transplantation in children (dated by TCRdb to the mid-2010s). The sample's treatment or condition label, decoded: allogeneic hematopoietic cell transplantation with graft depleted of TCRalphabeta T cells and CD19 B cells. Libraries were made using PCR. The instrument was an Illumina HiSeq 2500. TCR libraries were prepared with molecular barcoding, using unique molecular identifiers to normalize TCRbeta repertoire quantification. Using fastp at Q25 and MiXCR, TCRdb reprocessed the public reads and kept productive beta chains. A single entry per CDR3 protein holds the most common genes and DNA from its merged rows. A total of about 260,000 distinct CDR3 sequences appear in this sample, roughly 10% of them only once. Clones ranked in the top ten supply less than 25% of the sample.

Here the sequenced sample was peripheral blood, taken 180 days after TCRalphabeta/CD19-depleted stem cell transplant. Source of these receptors: a male patient aged 2 to 10 who had a stem cell transplant for chronic granulomatous disease, so the T cells may come from the graft donor.

This clonotype occurred many times. The chain couples TRBV10-3 to TRBJ2-1; D is unresolved. The CDR3 totals 8 residues. The V gene lost 8 bases and the J gene lost 9 bases, with 2 bases spanning the gap. Germline loops: CDR1 ENHRY, CDR2 SYGVKD. The CDR3 loop is CAIFEQFF. The CDR3 region has the DNA TGTGCCATCTTTGAGCAGTTCTTC.

This clonotype was counted only a few times. The V call is TRBV18, the J call TRBJ1-2, with 10 bases aligning to TRBD1. CDR1 and CDR2 (germline): KGHSH, LQKENI. The CDR3 consists of 16 residues. Trimming took 2 bases from V and 2 from J; bases not matched to a gene: 5. CDR3 nucleotides: TGTGCCAGCTCACCAAATGTGGGACAGGGGAACTATGGCTACACCTTC. This gives the protein CASSPNVGQGNYGYTF.

This clonotype was counted ten times or more. At one boundary the junction diverges from the germline segment, which might be a read error. The V call is TRBV7-7, the J call TRBJ1-1; 7 bases line up with TRBD1. Germline V lookup: CDR1 SSHAT, CDR2 FNYEAQ (reference sequence). CDR3 size: 15 residues. In nucleotides, the CDR3 is TGTGCTAGCAGCCCCATAGACAGGGATAACACTGAAGCTTTCTTT. Amino acid sequence: CASSPIDRDNTEAFF.

The table lists this clonotype with many counts. V usage is TRBV5-1 and J usage is TRBJ2-7, with 8 nucleotides matching TRBD2. CDR1 is SGHRS and CDR2 is YFSETQ in the germline V gene. Trimming cost V 5 bases and J 2 bases; bases outside gene matches: 3. The CDR3 is made up of 13 amino acids. The CDR3 DNA sequence: TGCGCCAGCAGTGAACTAGCGGCCTACGAGCAGTACTTC. Translated: CASSELAAYEQYF.

This clonotype was seen repeatedly, ten times or more. The chain combines TRBV5-1 with TRBJ2-7, with 14 nucleotides matching TRBD2. The length of the CDR3 is 15 residues. Germline trimming cut 2 bases from V and 7 bases from J; bases unmatched to any gene: 5. The germline V gene encodes CDR1 SGHRS and CDR2 YFSETQ. CDR3 DNA sequence: TGCGCCAGCAGCTTTGGACTAGCGGGAGGAGGGGAGCAGTACTTC. This gives the protein CASSFGLAGGGEQYF.

This clonotype was observed at least ten times. The chain uses TRBV9 and TRBJ2-1, with a possible D match to TRBD2 (6 bases). The V gene lost 4 bases and the J gene lost 9 bases, with 14 bases spanning the gap. From germline, CDR1 is SGDLS and CDR2 YYNGEE. The CDR3 is 13 residues long. CDR3 nucleotides: TGTGCCAGCAGCCGGGGGACGTTTGGTGAGCAGTTCTTC. It yields the protein CASSRGTFGEQFF. The whole variable domain, remainder taken from reference TRBV9 and TRBJ2-1, is DSGVTQTPKHLITATGQRVTLRCSPRSGDLSVYWYQQSLDQGLQFLIQYYNGEERAKGNILERFSAQQFPDLHSELNLSSLELGDSALYFCASSRGTFGEQFFGPGTRLTVL.

This clonotype occurred many times. This chain joins TRBV10-1 and TRBJ2-3; tentatively, D is TRBD1 (6 bases). The CDR3 consists of 15 residues. V was trimmed by 4 bases and J by 2 bases, leaving 13 bases between them. Germline V gene data show CDR1 as WNHNN and CDR2 as SYGVQD (reference sequence). CDR3 region: CASSAGTKFTDTQYF. The CDR3 nucleotides read TGCGCCAGCAGTGCCGGGACAAAATTCACAGATACGCAGTATTTT.

The table lists this clonotype with many counts. The rearrangement uses TRBV7-6 and TRBJ2-7; a weak D match, TRBD1 (8 bases). Looked up from germline, CDR1 is SGHVS and CDR2 is FNYEAQ. This CDR3 has 18 residues. V lost 5 bases and J lost 3, with 26 bases in between. CDR3 sequence: CASSPFTPGGTGGYEQYF. CDR3 in DNA: TGTGCCAGCAGCCCATTCACCCCCGGGGGGACAGGCGGCTACGAGCAGTACTTC.

Points on this clonotype: This may be a read error, as it is one base from a much larger clone. CDR3 region: CASSLAWDNSWELFF. CDR3 coding DNA: TGCGCCAGCAGCTTGGCCTGGGACAATAGCTGGGAGCTGTTTTTT. The chain links TRBV5-1 to TRBJ2-2, with a tentative D call TRBD1 (6 bases). The CDR3 is made up of 15 amino acids. Trimming stripped 0 bases from V and 9 bases from J, with 15 bases between. Germline CDR1 reads SGHRS; CDR2 reads YFSETQ.

Only a few counts were recorded for this clonotype. The V gene is TRBV12-3 or TRBV12-4, the J gene TRBJ2-2; D unresolved. This CDR3 region has 14 residues. Trimming took 6 bases from V and 1 from J, leaving 9 bases between them. In DNA, the CDR3 is TGTGCCAGCAGAGGAAGGTGGAACACCGGGGAGCTGTTTTTT. Encoded protein: CASRGRWNTGELFF.

This clonotype has at least ten counts. The CDR3 reads CASSLELAGEAFF. In DNA, the CDR3 is TGTGCCAGCAGCTTAGAACTAGCGGGAGAGGCGTTCTTC. The V gene is TRBV7-7, the J gene TRBJ2-1, with 11 nucleotides matching TRBD2. Germline-derived CDR1 and CDR2 are SSHAT and FNYEAQ (reference sequence). The V segment lost 1 base and the J segment 15 bases; nucleotides outside the gene matches: 5. The CDR3 consists of 13 residues. Filled out from reference TRBV7-7 and TRBJ2-1, the complete variable domain reads GAGVSQSPRYKVTKRGQDVTLRCDPISSHATLYWYQQALGQGPEFLTYFNYEAQPDKSGLPSDRFSAERPEGSISTLTIQRTEQRDSAMYRCASSLELAGEAFFGPGTRLTVL.

This clonotype was recorded many times. The V gene is TRBV7-9, the J gene TRBJ2-1, with TRBD1 matching 9 bases. After removal of 11 bases from V and 7 bases from J, the junction contained 9 bases not matched to a gene. Germline CDR1 SEHNR, CDR2 FQNEAQ (reference sequence). The CDR3 covers 13 residues. This CDR3 is CALSGQGLNEQFF. In DNA, the CDR3 is TGTGCCCTATCGGGACAGGGTTTGAATGAGCAGTTCTTC.

This clonotype showed up many times. The chain carries TRBV5-1 and TRBJ2-2; D possibly corresponds to TRBD1 (6 bases). In germline, CDR1 is SGHRS, CDR2 YFSETQ. V was clipped by 4 bases and J by 1 base, with 11 bases between them. The CDR3 consists of 15 residues. CDR3 residues: CASSKDSLNTGELFF. Here the CDR3 DNA reads TGCGCCAGCAGCAAGGACAGCCTGAACACCGGGGAGCTGTTTTTT.

The sample holds many counts of this clonotype. CDR3 nucleotides: TGTGCCAGCACAATGACTGGGTTCTCCTACGAGCAGTACTTC. Residues: CASTMTGFSYEQYF. The chain employs TRBV28 and TRBJ2-7; D gene unclear. CDR1 and CDR2 from the germline V gene are MDHEN and SYDVKM. CDR3 length: 14 residues. V dropped 7 bases and J dropped 0 bases, with 13 bases sitting between them. The full variable domain, with the rest looked up from reference TRBV28 and TRBJ2-7, is DVKVTQSSRYLVKRTGEKVFLECVQDMDHENMFWYRQDPGLGLRLIYFSYDVKMKEKGDIPEGYSVSREKKERFSLILESASTNQTSMYLCASTMTGFSYEQYFGPGTRLTVT.

This clonotype showed up many times. The chain links TRBV28 to TRBJ1-5, with a weak D call TRBD1 (6 bases). The V gene's germline CDR1 is MDHEN and CDR2 SYDVKM. There are 16 residues in the CDR3. V was cut by 5 bases and J by 0 bases, with 14 bases left in between. The CDR3 DNA reads as TGTGCCAGCAGTCCCGCTCAGGGGTTTAGCAATCAGCCCCAGCATTTT. Translation: CASSPAQGFSNQPQHF. Supplemented by reference TRBV28 and TRBJ1-5, the full variable domain reads DVKVTQSSRYLVKRTGEKVFLECVQDMDHENMFWYRQDPGLGLRLIYFSYDVKMKEKGDIPEGYSVSREKKERFSLILESASTNQTSMYLCASSPAQGFSNQPQHFGDGTRLSIL.

This clonotype was observed many times. The chain employs TRBV15 and TRBJ2-3, with 7 bases aligning to TRBD1. This CDR3 region has 15 residues. The V gene end was trimmed by 5 bases and the J gene end by 2 bases; junction bases not matched to a gene: 7. Germline CDR1 and CDR2: LNHNV and YYDKDF (reference sequence). Written as DNA, the CDR3 is TGTGCCACCAGCCTTACAGGGGCGGCCACAGATACGCAGTATTTT. It codes for CATSLTGAATDTQYF.

This clonotype was counted ten times or more. The genes are TRBV7-9 and TRBJ2-5, with D possibly matching TRBD2 (6 bases). The V and J ends lost 1 base and 9 bases respectively, with 12 bases between them. Germline CDR1 is SEHNR and CDR2 is FQNEAQ (reference sequence). The CDR3 loop spans 13 amino acids. CDR3 DNA sequence: TGTGCCAGCAGCTTAGTCGTGGGGAGGTCCCAGTACTTC. Translated, it gives CASSLVVGRSQYF.

This clonotype was seen ten or more times. This chain connects TRBV5-1 to TRBJ2-7; tentatively, D is TRBD2 (5 bases). V lost 0 bases, J lost 7 bases, and 11 bases lay in between. The CDR3 extends over 13 amino acids. Germline values: CDR1 SGHRS, CDR2 YFSETQ. Written as DNA, the CDR3 is TGCGCCAGCAGCTTGGCTACGACGGGGGAGCAGTACTTC. Protein: CASSLATTGEQYF.

At least ten counts were recorded for this clonotype. J is TRBJ2-7 and V is TRBV20-1; the D is unclear. Germline CDR1 and CDR2: DFQATT and SNEGSKA (reference sequence). The CDR3 loop spans 14 amino acids. Between the trimmed V and J ends, which lost 0 bases and 2 bases, there was a span of 11 bases. Written as DNA, the CDR3 is TGCAGTGCTAGAGATAGAGACTGGCCCTACGAGCAGTACTTC. It specifies CSARDRDWPYEQYF.

This clonotype was observed many times. The chain couples TRBV27 to TRBJ2-5; no reliable D call. This CDR3 is 15 amino acids long. Trimming took 7 bases from V and 1 from J, leaving 16 bases between them. The V gene's germline CDR1 is MNHEY and CDR2 SMNVEV (reference sequence). In DNA, the CDR3 is TGTGCCAGCACCGAAAAGGGCGGAGCCCAAGAGACCCAGTACTTC. Its protein product is CASTEKGGAQETQYF.

This clonotype showed up just once. A much more abundant neighbour one base away suggests this may be a read error. The CDR3 loop is CASSASGGGRDEQFF. The DNA of the CDR3 is TGTGCCAGCAGTGCTAGTGGGGGAGGGCGGGATGAGCAGTTCTTC. This chain uses TRBV12-3 or TRBV12-4 with TRBJ2-1; 7 bases agree with TRBD2. With V trimmed by 5 bases and J by 8 bases, 12 bases remained unmatched. The CDR3 has 15 residues.

The rearrangement links TRBV4-2 to TRBJ2-2, with 8 bases matching TRBD2. Germline trimming cut 4 bases from V and 3 bases from J; bases unmatched to any gene: 4. The CDR3 sequence is 15 residues long. In germline, CDR1 is LGHNA, CDR2 YNFKEQ. CDR3 DNA sequence: TGTGCCAGCAGCCCGGGACTAGTCGACACCGGGGAGCTGTTTTTT. This gives the protein CASSPGLVDTGELFF.

This clonotype has a count of ten or more. J is TRBJ2-1 and V is TRBV5-5; D not certain. V was shortened by 1 base and J by 7 bases, with 18 bases between the two germline ends. The germline gives CDR1 SGHKS, CDR2 YYEKEE (reference sequence). The CDR3 covers 16 residues. The CDR3 loop reads CASSLILASGVNEQFF. Written as DNA, the CDR3 is TGTGCCAGCAGCTTGATTCTGGCCTCCGGTGTTAATGAGCAGTTCTTC.

With regard to this clonotype: Possible read error: a much larger clone is one base away. V is TRBV5-1 and J is TRBJ2-2; possibly TRBD1 for D (5 bases). This CDR3 region has 14 residues. The V end lost 0 bases, the J end lost 7 bases, and 10 bases lay between the germline ends. The V gene's germline CDR1 is SGHRS and CDR2 YFSETQ. DNA of the CDR3: TGCGCCAGCAGCTTGGGAGGCGACAGCGGGGAGCTGTTTTTT. Protein: CASSLGGDSGELFF.